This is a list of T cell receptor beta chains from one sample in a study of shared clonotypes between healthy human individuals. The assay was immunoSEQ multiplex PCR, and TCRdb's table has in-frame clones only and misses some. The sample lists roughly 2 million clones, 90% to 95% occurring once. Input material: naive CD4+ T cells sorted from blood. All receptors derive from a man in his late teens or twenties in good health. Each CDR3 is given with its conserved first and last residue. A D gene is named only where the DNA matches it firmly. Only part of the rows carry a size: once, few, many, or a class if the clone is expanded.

CDR3aa: CASSYSISGGGQPQHF; CDR3nt: TGTGCCAGCAGTTACTCGATTTCCGGGGGCGGGCAGCCCCAGCATTTT; v_gene: TRBV6-6; abundance: NA; d_gene: NA; j_gene: TRBJ1-5
CDR3aa: CASSPRQGYEQYF; CDR3nt: TGTGCCAGCTCACCCCGACAGGGCTACGAGCAGTACTTC; v_gene: TRBV18; abundance: NA; d_gene: TRBD1; j_gene: TRBJ2-7
CDR3aa: CAWLPGLANNEQFF; CDR3nt: TGTGCCTGGCTCCCGGGACTAGCGAACAATGAGCAGTTCTTC; v_gene: TRBV30; abundance: NA; d_gene: TRBD2; j_gene: TRBJ2-1
CDR3aa: CASSPPTGPAGNTGELFF; CDR3nt: TGTGCCAGCTCACCGCCTACGGGGCCAGCGGGAAACACCGGGGAGCTGTTTTTT; v_gene: TRBV18; abundance: NA; d_gene: TRBD2; j_gene: TRBJ2-2
CDR3aa: CASSLNRVSDEQYF; CDR3nt: TGTGCCAGCAGCTTAAACAGGGTCTCTGACGAGCAGTACTTC; v_gene: TRBV11-2; abundance: NA; d_gene: NA; j_gene: TRBJ2-7
CDR3aa: CASSLGQGSSYEQYF; CDR3nt: TGTGCCAGCAGCTTGGGACAGGGTTCCTCCTACGAGCAGTACTTC; v_gene: TRBV7-2; abundance: NA; d_gene: TRBD1; j_gene: TRBJ2-7
CDR3aa: CASSRRTSGRIYNEQFF; CDR3nt: TGCGCCAGCAGCAGGAGGACTAGCGGGAGGATCTACAATGAGCAGTTCTTC; v_gene: TRBV5-1; abundance: NA; d_gene: TRBD2; j_gene: TRBJ2-1
CDR3aa: CASSSGSSYEQYF; CDR3nt: TGTGCCAGTAGTAGCGGGTCTTCCTACGAGCAGTACTTC; v_gene: TRBV19; abundance: once; d_gene: NA; j_gene: TRBJ2-7
CDR3aa: CASSQGSLTYEQYF; CDR3nt: TGTGCCAGCAGTCAGGGATCCCTTACCTACGAGCAGTACTTC; v_gene: TRBV6-1; abundance: NA; d_gene: NA; j_gene: TRBJ2-7
CDR3aa: CAWSATRSLDTQYF; CDR3nt: TGTGCCTGGAGTGCGACTAGGTCCCTCGATACGCAGTATTTT; v_gene: TRBV30; abundance: many; d_gene: NA; j_gene: TRBJ2-3
CDR3aa: CASSQESGPSYEQYF; CDR3nt: TGCGCCAGCAGCCAAGAGTCGGGCCCTTCCTACGAGCAGTACTTC; v_gene: TRBV4-3; abundance: NA; d_gene: NA; j_gene: TRBJ2-7
CDR3aa: CASSQLRNTEAFF; CDR3nt: TGTGCCAGCAGCCAACTCAGGAACACTGAAGCTTTCTTT; v_gene: TRBV7-8; abundance: NA; d_gene: NA; j_gene: TRBJ1-1
CDR3aa: CASSPLKGALSEAFF; CDR3nt: TGTGCCAGCAGTCCCCTGAAAGGGGCACTCTCTGAAGCTTTCTTT; v_gene: TRBV6-5; abundance: NA; d_gene: NA; j_gene: TRBJ1-1
CDR3aa: CASSGREGLAPGELFF; CDR3nt: TGTGCCAGCAGCGGCCGCGAGGGACTAGCTCCCGGGGAGCTGTTTTTT; v_gene: TRBV9; abundance: once; d_gene: TRBD2; j_gene: TRBJ2-2
CDR3aa: CASSERRGGIYEQYF; CDR3nt: TGTGCCAGCAGTGAACGACGGGGAGGTATCTACGAGCAGTACTTC; v_gene: TRBV27; abundance: NA; d_gene: NA; j_gene: TRBJ2-7
CDR3aa: CAIRGQGGLAGANEQFF; CDR3nt: TGTGCCATCAGAGGACAGGGAGGACTAGCGGGAGCTAATGAGCAGTTCTTC; v_gene: TRBV10-3; abundance: once; d_gene: TRBD2; j_gene: TRBJ2-1
CDR3aa: CASSMGRTPTDTQYF; CDR3nt: TGTGCCAGTAGTATGGGTAGGACACCAACAGATACGCAGTATTTT; v_gene: TRBV19; abundance: NA; d_gene: NA; j_gene: TRBJ2-3
CDR3aa: CASSLGGSQGYEQYF; CDR3nt: TGTGCCAGCAGCTTGGGCGGGAGTCAAGGTTACGAGCAGTACTTC; v_gene: TRBV7-2; abundance: NA; d_gene: TRBD2; j_gene: TRBJ2-7
CDR3aa: CASSPGQGNGYTF; CDR3nt: TGCGCCAGCAGCCCTGGACAGGGAAATGGCTACACCTTC; v_gene: TRBV5-1; abundance: NA; d_gene: TRBD1; j_gene: TRBJ1-2
CDR3aa: CASSVEAYGARGTEAFF; CDR3nt: TGTGCCAGCAGCGTGGAGGCCTACGGGGCCCGAGGCACTGAAGCTTTCTTT; v_gene: TRBV9; abundance: NA; d_gene: NA; j_gene: TRBJ1-1
CDR3aa: CASSEAGQEYNQPQHF; CDR3nt: TGTGCCAGCAGTGAAGCGGGACAGGAGTACAATCAGCCCCAGCATTTT; v_gene: TRBV6-1; abundance: NA; d_gene: TRBD1; j_gene: TRBJ1-5
CDR3aa: CASSYGTKSTDTQYF; CDR3nt: TGTGCCAGCAGTTACGGCACGAAGAGCACAGATACGCAGTATTTT; v_gene: TRBV6-5; abundance: NA; d_gene: NA; j_gene: TRBJ2-3
CDR3aa: CASSPPGLAGPPSYNEQFF; CDR3nt: TGTGCCAGCAGTCCCCCGGGACTAGCGGGGCCGCCTTCCTACAATGAGCAGTTCTTC; v_gene: TRBV28; abundance: NA; d_gene: TRBD2; j_gene: TRBJ2-1
CDR3aa: CASSTSGNTIYF; CDR3nt: TGTGCCAGCTCTACCTCTGGAAACACCATATATTTT; v_gene: TRBV18; abundance: NA; d_gene: NA; j_gene: TRBJ1-3
CDR3aa: CASSLSPGQSEAFF; CDR3nt: TGTGCCAGCAGTTTATCACCGGGACAGTCTGAAGCTTTCTTT; v_gene: TRBV28; abundance: NA; d_gene: TRBD1; j_gene: TRBJ1-1
CDR3aa: CASSYGYSNQPQHF; CDR3nt: TGTGCCAGCAGTTACGGATATAGCAATCAGCCCCAGCATTTT; v_gene: TRBV6-6; abundance: NA; d_gene: NA; j_gene: TRBJ1-5
CDR3aa: CAWSGTANSPLHF; CDR3nt: TGTGCCTGGAGCGGGACAGCTAATTCACCCCTCCACTTT; v_gene: TRBV30; abundance: NA; d_gene: TRBD1; j_gene: TRBJ1-6
CDR3aa: CASSLGGPLYGYTF; CDR3nt: TGTGCCAGCAGCTTAGGCGGCCCCCTGTATGGCTACACCTTC; v_gene: TRBV5-6; abundance: NA; d_gene: NA; j_gene: TRBJ1-2
CDR3aa: CASSPLETGTNEKLFF; CDR3nt: TGTGCCAGCTCACCCCTCGAGACAGGCACTAATGAAAAACTGTTTTTT; v_gene: TRBV18; abundance: NA; d_gene: NA; j_gene: TRBJ1-4
CDR3aa: CASSLGEDYGYTF; CDR3nt: TGCGCCAGCAGCTTGGGGGAAGACTATGGCTACACCTTC; v_gene: TRBV5-1; abundance: NA; d_gene: NA; j_gene: TRBJ1-2
CDR3aa: CASCSTVKHMNTEAFF; CDR3nt: TGTGCCAGCTGTTCGACAGTAAAGCACATGAACACTGAAGCTTTCTTT; v_gene: TRBV18; abundance: NA; d_gene: NA; j_gene: TRBJ1-1
CDR3aa: CAWRGTANQPQHF; CDR3nt: TGTGCCTGGAGAGGGACAGCGAATCAGCCCCAGCATTTT; v_gene: TRBV30; abundance: once; d_gene: TRBD1; j_gene: TRBJ1-5
CDR3aa: CASKRQGDYGYTF; CDR3nt: TGTGCCAGCAAGAGGCAGGGCGACTATGGCTACACCTTC; v_gene: TRBV25-1; abundance: NA; d_gene: NA; j_gene: TRBJ1-2
CDR3aa: CASSGRTGSSYEQYF; CDR3nt: TGTGCCAGTAGCGGACGGACGGGAAGCTCCTACGAGCAGTACTTC; v_gene: TRBV19; abundance: NA; d_gene: NA; j_gene: TRBJ2-7
CDR3aa: CASTASPGWAGHNEKLFF; CDR3nt: TGTGCCAGCACTGCATCTCCGGGGTGGGCAGGACATAATGAAAAACTGTTTTTT; v_gene: TRBV21-1; abundance: NA; d_gene: NA; j_gene: TRBJ1-4
CDR3aa: CASSPRTEGNTIYF; CDR3nt: TGTGCCAGTAGTCCAAGGACCGAGGGAAACACCATATATTTT; v_gene: TRBV19; abundance: NA; d_gene: NA; j_gene: TRBJ1-3
CDR3aa: CASSSLGDRGGEQYF; CDR3nt: TGCGCCAGCAGCTCGCTGGGGGACAGGGGTGGAGAGCAGTACTTC; v_gene: TRBV5-1; abundance: NA; d_gene: TRBD1; j_gene: TRBJ2-7
CDR3aa: CASSTSAGGRAYEQYF; CDR3nt: TGCGCCAGCAGCACAAGCGCGGGGGGCCGGGCCTACGAGCAGTACTTC; v_gene: TRBV5-1; abundance: NA; d_gene: TRBD2; j_gene: TRBJ2-7
CDR3aa: CASSTGTGKSPLHF; CDR3nt: TGTGCCAGTAGTACGGGGACAGGGAAATCACCCCTCCACTTT; v_gene: TRBV19; abundance: NA; d_gene: TRBD1; j_gene: TRBJ1-6
CDR3aa: CASSRTVTYEQYF; CDR3nt: TGTGCCAGCAGTAGGACGGTTACCTACGAGCAGTACTTC; v_gene: TRBV2; abundance: NA; d_gene: NA; j_gene: TRBJ2-7
CDR3aa: CASSELQRSYEQYF; CDR3nt: TGTGCCAGCAGTGAGTTGCAGCGCTCCTACGAGCAGTACTTC; v_gene: TRBV6-1; abundance: NA; d_gene: NA; j_gene: TRBJ2-7
CDR3aa: CASSLEKGVAFF; CDR3nt: TGTGCCAGCAGCTTAGAGAAAGGAGTTGCTTTCTTT; v_gene: TRBV7-2; abundance: NA; d_gene: NA; j_gene: TRBJ1-1